The 21 T cell receptor beta chains in this list originate from one sample, sequenced in a study of CD8 T cells in ankylosing spondylitis. TCRdb reanalysed the 5' RACE reads using MiXCR and keeps one entry per CDR3 protein. In the table there are under 170,000 distinct CDR3 sequences, around two fifths of which are singletons. Sequencing input: synovial fluid, either unsorted or a sorted T cell fraction (not recorded which). All receptors derive from a male donor with ankylosing spondylitis.

This clonotype has only a few counts. The J gene is TRBJ1-1, the V gene TRBV20-1, with 7 bases that match TRBD1. Germline values: CDR1 DFQATT, CDR2 SNEGSKA (reference sequence). Germline trimming cut 0 bases from V and 3 bases from J; bases unmatched to any gene: 10. The CDR3 extends over 16 amino acids. The CDR3 DNA reads as TGCAGTGCTAGAGACCGGACAGGTTGGAGTTACACTGAAGCTTTCTTT. It encodes CSARDRTGWSYTEAFF.

V gene TRBV2 combines with J gene TRBJ2-5; tentatively, D is TRBD1 (6 bases). Deletions cut 6 bases from V and 0 bases from J, with 23 bases between. CDR1 is SNHLY and CDR2 is FYNNEI in the germline V gene. CDR3 length equals 18 residues. The CDR3, as DNA: TGTGCCAGCAGCCTCTATCTCCAGGGGACCCTAAACCAAGAGACCCAGTACTTC. It codes for CASSLYLQGTLNQETQYF.

The chain is built from TRBV13 and TRBJ2-7, with D unresolved. This CDR3 comprises 13 residues. V was trimmed by 3 bases and J by 1 base, leaving 7 bases between them. Germline V gene sequence: CDR1 PRHDT, CDR2 FYEKMQ (reference sequence). The CDR3, as DNA: TGTGCCAGCAGCTTTTTTCATTCCTACGAGCAGTACTTC. Its translation: CASSFFHSYEQYF.

V gene TRBV20-1 combines with J gene TRBJ1-4, with 11 bases fitting TRBD1. CDR1 and CDR2 (germline): DFQATT, SNEGSKA (reference sequence). This CDR3 is 16 amino acids long. With V trimmed by 6 bases and J by 7 bases, 13 bases remained unmatched. CDR3 nucleotides: TGCAGTGCGCACTCCGGACAGGGGGCGCGAGGTGAAAAACTGTTTTTT. This encodes CSAHSGQGARGEKLFF.

The genes are TRBV27 and TRBJ2-1, with 8 bases that match TRBD2. The junction had 4 bases not matched to a gene; V was cut back by 0 bases and J by 0 bases. The CDR3 consists of 17 residues. Per the germline V gene, CDR1 is MNHEY and CDR2 is SMNVEV (reference sequence). CDR3: CASSLSPLADSYNEQFF. The CDR3 DNA reads TGTGCCAGCAGTTTATCTCCACTAGCGGACTCCTACAATGAGCAGTTCTTC.

The chain links TRBV5-1 to TRBJ2-3; D perhaps matches TRBD1 (6 bases). V lost 4 bases, J lost 0 bases, and 12 bases lay in between. Germline lookup yields CDR1 SGHRS and CDR2 YFSETQ. This CDR3 has 15 amino acids. In nucleotides, the CDR3 is TGCGCCAGCAGCAACGACAGGTCGAGCACAGATACGCAGTATTTT. Encoded protein: CASSNDRSSTDTQYF. The whole variable domain, filled in from reference TRBV5-1 and TRBJ2-3, reads KAGVTQTPRYLIKTRGQQVTLSCSPISGHRSVSWYQQTPGQGLQFLFEYFSETQRNKGNFPGRFSGRQFSNSRSEMNVSTLELGDSALYLCASSNDRSSTDTQYFGPGTRLTVL.

This clonotype was detected many times. The chain is built from TRBV20-1 and TRBJ2-7; 10 nucleotides line up with TRBD1. Germline loops: CDR1 DFQATT, CDR2 SNEGSKA (reference sequence). Trimming at V came to 0 bases and at J to 3 bases, leaving 5 bases not matched to a gene. CDR3 length equals 15 residues. The CDR3 sequence is CSARDWTGGSYEQYF. CDR3 bases: TGCAGTGCTAGAGATTGGACAGGGGGGAGCTACGAGCAGTACTTC.

The V and J genes are TRBV12-3 or TRBV12-4 and TRBJ2-7; 9 bases agree with TRBD2. The CDR3 length is 16 residues. V lost 5 bases to trimming and J lost 2 bases; unmatched junction nucleotides: 10. The CDR3 protein is CASSLLPSGNTYEQYF. CDR3 bases: TGTGCCAGCAGTCTACTCCCTAGCGGGAACACCTACGAGCAGTACTTC.

The chain has TRBV5-1 and TRBJ1-3; D is possibly TRBD1 (6 bases). Germline CDR1 reads SGHRS; CDR2 reads YFSETQ. The germline V and J ends were trimmed by 1 base and 2 bases, with 13 bases remaining between them. CDR3 size: 16 residues. CDR3 loop: CASSLTGGAPGNTIYF. The CDR3 DNA is TGCGCCAGCAGCTTGACGGGGGGGGCGCCTGGAAACACCATATATTTT.

This chain uses TRBV20-1 with TRBJ1-6, with 7 bases aligning to TRBD1. Germline assignment: CDR1 DFQATT and CDR2 SNEGSKA (reference sequence). The J segment lost 7 bases and the V segment lost 5 bases, leaving 8 bases of the junction unmatched. CDR3 length: 14 residues. The CDR3 DNA follows: TGCAGTGCTGGGACCGGGACAGAAAATTCACCCCTCCACTTT. Its translation is CSAGTGTENSPLHF.

The rearrangement uses TRBV28 and TRBJ1-1; tentative D call: TRBD1 (6 bases). CDR1 is MDHEN and CDR2 is SYDVKM in the germline V gene. This CDR3 has 16 residues. The V and J ends lost 4 bases and 3 bases respectively, with 18 bases between them. The CDR3 bases are TGTGCCAGCAGTTCCTCTGAGGGGGGTTTTTACACTGAAGCTTTCTTT. It specifies CASSSSEGGFYTEAFF.

The V and J genes are TRBV5-6 and TRBJ2-1, with 14 bases matching TRBD2. V gave up 4 bases and J gave up 4 bases; unmatched junction bases: 4. CDR1 and CDR2 (germline): SGHDT, YYEEEE. This CDR3 is built from 16 residues. The DNA for the CDR3 is TGTGCCAGCAGCGGGGGACTAGCGGGAGATTACAATGAGCAGTTCTTC. This codes for CASSGGLAGDYNEQFF.

The CDR3 reads CASSYAAGGGTQYF. In DNA form, the CDR3 reads TGTGCCAGCAGTTACGCAGCGGGGGGGGGTACGCAGTATTTT. The J gene is TRBJ2-3, the V gene TRBV6-5; TRBD2 agrees at 10 bases. V was clipped by 2 bases and J by 8 bases; unmatched bases: 4. The V gene's germline CDR1 is MNHEY and CDR2 SVGAGI. This CDR3 has 14 amino acids.

This clonotype has ten or more counts. V gene TRBV7-6 combines with J gene TRBJ1-1; D is uncertain. V was trimmed by 4 bases and J by 1 base, leaving 13 bases between them. CDR1 is SGHVS, CDR2 FNYEAQ, per germline. The CDR3 spans 15 residues. The CDR3 nucleotides are TGTGCCAGCAGCTCCGGCGTCGGCCAGAACACTGAAGCTTTCTTT. It codes for CASSSGVGQNTEAFF.

This clonotype was detected only once. The chain uses TRBV28 and TRBJ2-3; TRBD1 might be the D (6 bases). Trimming left V 6 bases short and J 4 bases short, with 17 bases between. The CDR3 contains 15 residues. Germline V lookup: CDR1 MDHEN, CDR2 SYDVKM. CDR3 nucleotides: TGTGCCAGCAGACCGGGACAACGGGTGGCAGATACGCAGTATTTT. As protein: CASRPGQRVADTQYF.

This clonotype was counted a few times. This rearrangement joins TRBV11-2 to TRBJ1-1; no clear D gene. The V and J ends lost 0 bases and 0 bases respectively, with 11 bases between them. The germline V gene encodes CDR1 SGHAT and CDR2 FQNNGV. The CDR3 is 16 residues long. DNA of the CDR3: TGTGCCAGCAGCTTAGATTTTTACACCATGAACACTGAAGCTTTCTTT. Translating it yields CASSLDFYTMNTEAFF.

This clonotype was found once. The chain uses TRBV6-6 and TRBJ1-1; possible D gene TRBD1, 6 bases. V was pared by 10 bases and J by 5 bases, with 14 bases between. CDR3 length: 12 amino acids. The germline V gene encodes CDR1 MNHNY and CDR2 SVGAGI (reference sequence). Here the CDR3 DNA reads TGTGCCACAGGGGCGGGGGGAACTGAAGCTTTCTTT. Encoded protein: CATGAGGTEAFF.

This clonotype was recorded only once. V is TRBV4-1 and J is TRBJ2-1; 11 bases line up with TRBD2. This CDR3 comprises 20 residues. The germline V gene has CDR1 MGHRA and CDR2 YSYEKL. Trimming at V came to 0 bases and at J to 4 bases, leaving 14 bases not matched to a gene. The CDR3 loop reads CASSQDQWGLADRHYNEQFF. The CDR3 nucleotides are TGCGCCAGCAGCCAAGATCAGTGGGGACTAGCGGACCGTCATTACAATGAGCAGTTCTTC.

The chain recombines TRBV18 with TRBJ2-3; D remains ambiguous. Germline V lookup: CDR1 KGHSH, CDR2 LQKENI. This CDR3 has 14 amino acids. Trimming removed 3 bases from V and 2 bases from J, with 9 bases in between. CDR3 sequence: CASSPTWVTDTQYF. As DNA, the CDR3 is TGTGCCAGCTCACCGACGTGGGTCACAGATACGCAGTATTTT. Supplemented by reference TRBV18 and TRBJ2-3, the full variable domain reads NAGVMQNPRHLVRRRGQEARLRCSPMKGHSHVYWYRQLPEEGLKFMVYLQKENIIDESGMPKERFSAEFPKEGPSILRIQQVVRGDSAAYFCASSPTWVTDTQYFGPGTRLTVL.

Here the CDR3 DNA reads TGTGCCAGCAGAAAAAGGGGGGTTCTGGACTACGAGCAGTACTTC. This codes for CASRKRGVLDYEQYF. J is TRBJ2-7 and V is TRBV27, with D possibly called TRBD1 or TRBD2 (6 bases each). The CDR3 is made up of 15 amino acids. Germline assignment: CDR1 MNHEY and CDR2 SMNVEV (reference sequence). V was clipped by 6 bases and J by 3 bases, with 18 bases between them.

The genes are TRBV12-3 or TRBV12-4 and TRBJ1-3; no clear D. This CDR3 is built from 15 residues. Trimming took off 2 bases at V and 0 bases at J, with 8 bases between the two ends. The DNA of the CDR3 is TGTGCCAGCAGTTTAATGGGTTCCTCTGGAAACACCATATATTTT. Translation gives CASSLMGSSGNTIYF.